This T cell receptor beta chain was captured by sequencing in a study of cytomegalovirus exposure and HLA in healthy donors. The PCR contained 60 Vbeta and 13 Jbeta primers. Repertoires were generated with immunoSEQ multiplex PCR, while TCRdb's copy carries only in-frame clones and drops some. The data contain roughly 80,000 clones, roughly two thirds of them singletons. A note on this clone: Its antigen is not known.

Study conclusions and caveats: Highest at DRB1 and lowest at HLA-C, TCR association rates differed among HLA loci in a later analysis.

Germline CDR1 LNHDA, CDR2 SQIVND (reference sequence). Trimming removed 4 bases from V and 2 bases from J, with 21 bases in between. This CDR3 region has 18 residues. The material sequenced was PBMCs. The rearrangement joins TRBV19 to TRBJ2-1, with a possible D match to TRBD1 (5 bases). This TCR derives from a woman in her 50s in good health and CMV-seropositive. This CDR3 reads CASSTRPLAGNPYNEQFF. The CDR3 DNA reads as TGTGCCAGTAGTACCCGGCCTTTAGCAGGGAACCCCTACAATGAGCAGTTCTTC.